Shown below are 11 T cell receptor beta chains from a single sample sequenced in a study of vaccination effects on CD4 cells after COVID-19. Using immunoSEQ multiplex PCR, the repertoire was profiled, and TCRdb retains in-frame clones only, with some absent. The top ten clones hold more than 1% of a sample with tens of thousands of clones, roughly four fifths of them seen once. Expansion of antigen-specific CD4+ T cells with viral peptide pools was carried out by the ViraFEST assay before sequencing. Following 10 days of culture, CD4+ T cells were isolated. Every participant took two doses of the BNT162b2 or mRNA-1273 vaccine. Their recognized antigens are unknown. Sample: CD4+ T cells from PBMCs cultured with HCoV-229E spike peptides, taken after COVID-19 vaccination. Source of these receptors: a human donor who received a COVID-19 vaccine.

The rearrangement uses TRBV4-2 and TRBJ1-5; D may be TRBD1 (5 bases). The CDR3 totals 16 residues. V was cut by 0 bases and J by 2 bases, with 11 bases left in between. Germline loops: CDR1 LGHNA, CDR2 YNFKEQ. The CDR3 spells CASSQDPGVGNQPQHF. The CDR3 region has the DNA TGTGCCAGCAGCCAAGATCCGGGGGTTGGCAATCAGCCCCAGCATTTT.

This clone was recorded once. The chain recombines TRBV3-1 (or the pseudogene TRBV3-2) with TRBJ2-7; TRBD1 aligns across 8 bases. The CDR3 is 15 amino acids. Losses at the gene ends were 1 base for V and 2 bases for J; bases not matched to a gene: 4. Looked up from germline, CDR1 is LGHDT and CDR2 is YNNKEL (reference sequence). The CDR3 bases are TGTGCCAGCAGCCAAGGCAGGGGGCGCGCCTACGAGCAGTACGTC. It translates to CASSQGRGRAYEQYV.

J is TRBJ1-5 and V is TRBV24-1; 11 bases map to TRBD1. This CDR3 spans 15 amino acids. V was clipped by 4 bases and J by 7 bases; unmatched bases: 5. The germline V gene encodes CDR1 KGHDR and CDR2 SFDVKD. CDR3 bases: TGTGCCACCAGTGAGACTGGGACAGGGGGACAGCCCCAGCATTTT. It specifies CATSETGTGGQPQHF.

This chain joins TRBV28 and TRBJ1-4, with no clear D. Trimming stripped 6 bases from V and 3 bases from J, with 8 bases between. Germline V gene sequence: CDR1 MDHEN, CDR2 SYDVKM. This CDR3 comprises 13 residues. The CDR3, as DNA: TGTGCCAGCAGGTACGGGGCTAATGAAAAACTGTTTTTT. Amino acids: CASRYGANEKLFF.

CDR3 residues: CASMRGAGNTIYF. As DNA, the CDR3 is TGTGCCAGCATGAGGGGGGCTGGAAACACCATATATTTT. The gene calls are TRBV2 and TRBJ1-3, with TRBD1 as a possible D gene (6 bases). Germline V gene sequence: CDR1 SNHLY, CDR2 FYNNEI. V lost 7 bases, J lost 2 bases, and 9 bases lay in between. This CDR3 is 13 amino acids long. Using reference TRBV2 and TRBJ1-3 for the parts outside the CDR3, the full variable domain is EPEVTQTPSHQVTQMGQEVILRCVPISNHLYFYWYRQILGQKVEFLVSFYNNEISEKSEIFDDQFSVERPDGSNFTLKIRSTKLEDSAMYFCASMRGAGNTIYFGEGSWLTVV.

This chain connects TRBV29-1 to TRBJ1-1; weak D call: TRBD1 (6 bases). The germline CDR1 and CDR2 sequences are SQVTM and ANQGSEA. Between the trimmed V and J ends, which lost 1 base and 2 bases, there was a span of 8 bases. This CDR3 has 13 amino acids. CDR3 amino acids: CSVEGTANTEAFF. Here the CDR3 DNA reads TGCAGCGTTGAAGGGACAGCTAACACTGAAGCTTTCTTT.

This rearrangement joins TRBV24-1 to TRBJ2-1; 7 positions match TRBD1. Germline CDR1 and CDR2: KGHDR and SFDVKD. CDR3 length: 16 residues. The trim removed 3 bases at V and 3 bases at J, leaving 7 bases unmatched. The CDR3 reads CATSDVRDSSYNEQFF. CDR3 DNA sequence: TGTGCCACCAGTGATGTCCGGGACAGTAGCTACAATGAGCAGTTCTTC.

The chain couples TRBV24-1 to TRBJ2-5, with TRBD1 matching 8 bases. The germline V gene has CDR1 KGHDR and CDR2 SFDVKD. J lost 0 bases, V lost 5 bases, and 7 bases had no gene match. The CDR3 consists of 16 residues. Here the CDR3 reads CATSAQDRADQETQYF. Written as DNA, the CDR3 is TGTGCCACCAGTGCCCAGGACAGGGCGGACCAAGAGACCCAGTACTTC.

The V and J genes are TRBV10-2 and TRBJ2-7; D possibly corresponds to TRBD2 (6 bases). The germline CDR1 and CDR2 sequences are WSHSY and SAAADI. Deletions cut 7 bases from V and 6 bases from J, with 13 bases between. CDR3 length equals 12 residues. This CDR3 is CASTAVGGEQYV. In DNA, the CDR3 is TGCGCCAGCACCGCGGTGGGGGGCGAGCAGTACGTC.

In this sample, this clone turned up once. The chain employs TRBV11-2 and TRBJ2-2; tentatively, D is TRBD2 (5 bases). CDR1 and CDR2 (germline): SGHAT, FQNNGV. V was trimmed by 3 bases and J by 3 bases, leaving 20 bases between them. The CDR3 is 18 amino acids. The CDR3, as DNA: TGTGCCAGCAGCTTGTCGATCGGCCTAGCTAACTACACCGGGGAGCTGTTTTTT. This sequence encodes CASSLSIGLANYTGELFF.

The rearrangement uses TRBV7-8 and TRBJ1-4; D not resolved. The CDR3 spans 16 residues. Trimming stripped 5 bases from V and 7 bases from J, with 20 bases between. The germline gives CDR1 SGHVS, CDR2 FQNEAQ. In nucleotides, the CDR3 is TGTGCCAGCAGCCTCCTCGTGGACTATCGCGGTGAAAAACTGTTTTTT. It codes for CASSLLVDYRGEKLFF.